This T cell receptor (beta chain) came from a study of cytomegalovirus exposure and HLA in healthy donors. Looking at the study overall: In terms of ancestry, the Caucasian-associated cluster contained about four fifths of the 398 genotyped donors.

Each donor's status was that of a healthy bone marrow donor. Study-wide results and caveats: Later analysis showed most CMV-associated TCR beta chains appearing HLA-restricted. It was in a later analysis that TCR association rates were seen to vary by HLA locus, highest for DRB1 and lowest for HLA-C.

Primers for the PCR totalled 60 Vbeta and 13 Jbeta. Using immunoSEQ multiplex PCR, the repertoire was profiled, and TCRdb retains in-frame clones only, with some absent. The repertoire holds around 120,000 clones, with approximately 76% as singletons. For this clone: No antigen is known for it.

The V gene's germline CDR1 is SGHRS and CDR2 YFSETQ. The V end was cut by 7 bases, the J end by 8 bases, with 24 bases between. The CDR3 totals 15 residues. This receptor was identified in a man in his 60s in good health and CMV-seropositive. The sequencing input was PBMCs. The rearrangement joins TRBV5-1 to TRBJ1-2; no clear D gene. The CDR3 loop reads CASGENGGFAGGYTF. The CDR3 DNA follows: TGCGCCAGCGGTGAAAATGGCGGGTTTGCGGGAGGCTACACCTTC.